This record covers a single TCR beta chain. The antigen it binds to is not known. No base quality values were provided; no much bigger clone lies one nucleotide off. The data were obtained in a study of Graves' ophthalmopathy and Graves' hyperthyroidism (dated by TCRdb to between 2017 and 2018). Regarding the research as a whole: Peripheral blood samples were taken at the time of initial diagnosis, before any treatment was given. In more than five hyperthyroidism patients, the T-cell repertoires found in thyroid tissue were compared with those found in blood. A discovery set of 100 patients (43 ophthalmopathy, under 65 stable hyperthyroidism) was enrolled to explore V-J signatures distinguishing ophthalmopathy from hyperthyroidism. In total, 135 blood samples were TCR-sequenced: fewer than 50 ophthalmopathy, some 75 hyperthyroidism and roughly 17 hyperthyroidism-to-ophthalmopathy patients. Once sampling was done, hyperthyroidism patients were given methimazole at a starting dose of 30 mg daily, while ophthalmopathy patients were given high-dose intravenous methylprednisolone. An independent validation cohort comprised some 19 hyperthyroidism patients and 15 to 17 patients who later progressed from hyperthyroidism to ophthalmopathy. To tell Graves' ophthalmopathy apart from Graves' hyperthyroidism, and to predict which patients would progress to ophthalmopathy, the study relied on TCR beta repertoire signatures.

Trimmed from V: 5 bases; trimmed from J: 2 bases; junction bases lacking a gene match: 17. CDR1 SEHNR and CDR2 FQNEAQ are derived from the germline V gene (reference sequence). The CDR3 covers 18 residues, taking in both the cysteine and the phenylalanine. CDR3 DNA only is kept here, 54 bases in frame from base 1. The ophthalmopathy patients had moderately to severely active disease, with a Clinical Activity Score of 3 or higher, a NOSPECS grade of 4 or higher, and a disease duration of less than 3 months. Patients were excluded if they had other autoimmune diseases, uncontrolled infections, pregnancy or lactation. Diagnosis was based on clinical symptoms, serum thyroxine, TRAb, thyroid ultrasound and orbital computed tomography. Using Ficoll-Paque density gradient centrifugation, PBMCs were isolated from approximately 11 ml of fresh peripheral blood. Total RNA was extracted using Trizol reagent, and RNA quality was checked on an Agilent 2100 Bioanalyzer.

Paper-wide results and their limitations: Sample size was not statistically predetermined, and group allocation was not concealed from the investigators. In validation, the model predicted ophthalmopathy progression with 55% to 71% sensitivity and approximately 78% specificity; fewer than 15 predicted patients were CT-confirmed with GO in a median of roughly 6.8 months. Among expanded thyroid clonotypes with frequency above 0.001, most also showed up in blood, which suggests that blood repertoires may reflect the thyroid immune response. In cross-validation, the 13-signature model distinguished ophthalmopathy from stable hyperthyroidism with about 87% sensitivity and around 81% specificity, and in the test set the corresponding values were approximately 80% and 75%.

For repertoire sequencing, the TCR beta CDR3 regions were amplified from RNA transcripts. A first-round RT-PCR used HTBI primers with the Qiagen OneStep RT-PCR kit, followed by a second-round multiplex PCR, size selection and purification. Libraries were sequenced on an Illumina HiSeq2000 using paired-end 100 bp reads. The authors' analysis ran thus. SOAPnuke was used to process the reads, removing any read that contained adapters or uncalled bases, had a mean Phred below 15, or lacked an exact match to the constant primer or identifier. COPE v1.2.5 was used to merge the high-quality paired reads. Each unique nucleotide sequence was treated as a clonotype, and MiTCR v1.1 was used to align the clonotypes to the IMGT TRB V, D and J references. Analysis was restricted to V-J combinations with a frequency above 0.0001, which covered about 99% of repertoires. For each V-J combination, a TCR clonal expansion and chaos score was defined as the ratio of F50 clonal expansion to chaos observed in the TCRdist matrix. Welch's t-statistics and random forest were used to reduce features to about a dozen V-J combinations, which were fed into a naive Bayes classifier. The Morisita-Horn index was used to measure how similar the thyroid and blood repertoires were. The public reads were reanalyzed by TCRdb: fastp trimming at Q25, MiXCR alignment, in-frame beta chains only. For every CDR3 protein sequence, its rows merge into one entry that carries the most common genes and DNA. The V and J calls here are based on TCRdb, not the publication. The table for this sample lists roughly 700,000 distinct CDR3 sequences; around 40% of them were counted only once. The ten top clones hold 40% to 55% of the sample.

The receptor chain draws on TRBV7-9 and TRBJ1-1, with 7 bases aligning to TRBD1. This TCR was sampled from an adult man with Graves' ophthalmopathy. Specimen: peripheral blood. The CDR3 protein: CASSPREAVRGANTEAFF. DNA sequence: TGTGCCAGCAGCCCTCGAGAGGCCGTCAGGGGGGCCAACACTGAAGCTTTCTTT. Joined to the reference TRBV7-9 and TRBJ1-1 proteins, this CDR3 gives the full variable domain: DTGVSQNPRHKITKRGQNVTFRCDPISEHNRLYWYRQTLGQGPEFLTYFQNEAQLEKSRLLSDRFSAERPKGSFSTLEIQRTEQGDSAMYLCASSPREAVRGANTEAFFGQGTRLTVV.